A single sample gave rise to the 21 T cell receptor beta chains below, sequenced in a study of memory CD4+ T cells and cytomegalovirus serostatus. The data were produced by immunoSEQ multiplex PCR, yet TCRdb's version contains in-frame clones alone and is incomplete. In the table there are more than 35,000 clones, 70% to 85% of which are singletons. Single viable CD3+CD4+CD8-CD45RO+ cells were sorted as the memory CD4+ T cells. The source material was memory CD4+ T cells from blood. These receptors were obtained from an adult in good health and CMV-seropositive.

The V gene is TRBV7-2, the J gene TRBJ2-3; D possibly uses TRBD1 or TRBD2 (5 bases each). Germline V lookup: CDR1 SGHTA, CDR2 FQGNSA. The CDR3 contains 12 residues. Trimming cost V 6 bases and J 10 bases, with 14 bases left between them. CDR3 in amino acids: CASSVSGTPQYF. The CDR3 DNA reads as TGTGCCAGCAGTGTTTCAGGGACGCCGCAGTATTTT.

The CDR3 spells CASSSTDTQYF. CDR3 nucleotides: TGTGCCAGCAGCAGCACAGATACGCAGTATTTT. The rearrangement uses TRBV7-2 and TRBJ2-3; D unclear. CDR3 length: 11 amino acids. Germline lookup yields CDR1 SGHTA and CDR2 FQGNSA. Trimming shortened V by 5 bases and J by 0 bases, and 0 bases separated the two germline ends.

The chain joins TRBV5-1 to TRBJ2-1; D is ambiguous. Germline assignment: CDR1 SGHRS and CDR2 YFSETQ. V lost 0 bases and J 2 bases, leaving 6 bases between the germline ends. The CDR3 totals 14 residues. As DNA, the CDR3 is TGCGCCAGCAGCTTGGATAGTGCCTACAATGAGCAGTTCTTC. Translation: CASSLDSAYNEQFF.

This clone is a singleton in its sample. Here the CDR3 DNA reads TGTGCCAGCAGTTTAAACAGGGGAACCGAGCAGTACTTC. This gives the protein CASSLNRGTEQYF. The V and J genes are TRBV11-3 and TRBJ2-5, with 7 bases lining up with TRBD1. TRBJ2-7 explains the end of the DNA better; the J call may be wrong. This CDR3 is 13 amino acids long. Germline values: CDR1 SGHNT, CDR2 YENEEA.

The chain links TRBV19 to TRBJ2-7; possible D gene TRBD1, 6 bases. Germline V CDR1 and CDR2: LNHDA, SQIVND (reference sequence). V gave up 6 bases and J gave up 2 bases, with 17 bases separating them. The CDR3 extends over 15 amino acids. The CDR3 DNA sequence: TGTGCCAGTAGCCTTGGACAGCTGTGGGCCTACGAGCAGTACTTC. It translates to CASSLGQLWAYEQYF. Full variable domain (remainder filled in from reference TRBV19 and TRBJ2-7): DGGITQSPKYLFRKEGQNVTLSCEQNLNHDAMYWYRQDPGQGLRLIYYSQIVNDFQKGDIAEGYSVSREKKESFPLTVTSAQKNPTAFYLCASSLGQLWAYEQYFGPGTRLTVT.

The V call is TRBV5-1, the J call TRBJ2-1, with a possible D match to TRBD2 (5 bases). V lost 4 bases to trimming and J lost 4 bases, with 12 bases between them. This CDR3 contains 14 residues. CDR1 is SGHRS and CDR2 is YFSETQ in the germline V gene. The CDR3 loop reads CASSVGGGYNEQFF. In DNA form, the CDR3 reads TGCGCCAGCAGCGTGGGTGGAGGATACAATGAGCAGTTCTTC.

V usage is TRBV28 and J usage is TRBJ1-5; D gene unclear. Trimming took 4 bases from V and 7 from J, leaving 8 bases between them. The CDR3 contains 12 residues. The germline V gene encodes CDR1 MDHEN and CDR2 SYDVKM. CDR3 protein: CASSSGVQPQHF. The CDR3 DNA is TGTGCCAGCAGTTCCGGGGTCCAGCCCCAGCATTTT.

This chain's CDR3 is CASSLGTGDSYNEQFF. In DNA, the CDR3 is TGTGCCAGCAGCCTAGGGACAGGAGACTCCTACAATGAGCAGTTCTTC. The chain is built from TRBV21-1 and TRBJ2-1; the table gives TRBD1 as D, unverified against the DNA. TRBV21-1 is reported as a pseudogene. The CDR3 is 16 amino acids.

This chain uses TRBV2 with TRBJ1-1; TRBD1 matches 8 bases. Trimming at V came to 6 bases and at J to 5 bases, leaving 8 bases not matched to a gene. The CDR3 loop spans 14 amino acids. Germline V gene data show CDR1 as SNHLY and CDR2 as FYNNEI. The CDR3 reads CASRSGQGGTEAFF. The CDR3 DNA follows: TGTGCCAGCAGAAGCGGACAGGGAGGGACTGAAGCTTTCTTT.

The V call is TRBV19, the J call TRBJ2-6; D is perhaps TRBD2 (5 bases). Trimming removed 6 bases at V and 0 bases at J, with 9 bases between. Germline loops: CDR1 LNHDA, CDR2 SQIVND (reference sequence). The CDR3 covers 15 residues. CDR3 loop: CASRAVISGANVLTF. The CDR3 coding sequence is TGTGCCAGTAGAGCGGTAATCTCTGGGGCCAACGTCCTGACTTTC.

The chain has TRBV5-4 and TRBJ2-1; tentative D call: TRBD1 (6 bases). The V gene's germline CDR1 is SGHNT and CDR2 YYREEE (reference sequence). The V and J ends lost 0 bases and 2 bases respectively, with 9 bases between them. The CDR3 is made up of 15 amino acids. The CDR3 region has the DNA TGTGCCAGCAGCTTGGATGCAGGGGCCTACAATGAGCAGTTCTTC. Translated: CASSLDAGAYNEQFF.

V is TRBV2 and J is TRBJ2-1, with D perhaps TRBD1 or TRBD2 (6 bases each). Trimming shortened V by 0 bases and J by 12 bases, and 12 bases separated the two germline ends. This CDR3 spans 13 amino acids. Germline CDR1 is SNHLY and CDR2 is FYNNEI. The CDR3 loop is CASSEARGAGQFF. The CDR3 nucleotides are TGTGCCAGCAGTGAAGCAAGGGGGGCCGGGCAGTTCTTC.

The chain joins TRBV7-9 to TRBJ1-1; weak D call: TRBD1 (6 bases). Per the germline V gene, CDR1 is SEHNR and CDR2 is FQNEAQ (reference sequence). The CDR3 has 14 residues. V was shortened by 1 base and J by 4 bases, with 10 bases between the two germline ends. The CDR3 spells CASSLDGGGTEAFF. For the CDR3, the DNA is TGTGCCAGCAGCTTAGATGGGGGCGGCACTGAAGCTTTCTTT. Variable domain in full (rest from reference TRBV7-9 and TRBJ1-1): DTGVSQNPRHKITKRGQNVTFRCDPISEHNRLYWYRQTLGQGPEFLTYFQNEAQLEKSRLLSDRFSAERPKGSFSTLEIQRTEQGDSAMYLCASSLDGGGTEAFFGQGTRLTVV.

The J gene is TRBJ1-2, the V gene TRBV19; no definite D call. This CDR3 spans 15 amino acids. Germline lookup yields CDR1 LNHDA and CDR2 SQIVND (reference sequence). V lost 2 bases, J lost 0 bases, and 10 bases lay in between. The CDR3 here is CASSIMGSPNYGYTF. The CDR3 bases are TGTGCCAGTAGTATAATGGGCAGCCCTAACTATGGCTACACCTTC.

The rearrangement uses TRBV7-2 and TRBJ2-5, with D unresolved. Trimming took 3 bases from V and 0 from J, leaving 5 bases between them. Germline V gene data show CDR1 as SGHTA and CDR2 as FQGNSA. The CDR3 totals 13 residues. In DNA, the CDR3 is TGTGCCAGCAGCTTGATATACCAAGAGACCCAGTACTTC. It specifies CASSLIYQETQYF.

This chain links TRBV4-2 with TRBJ2-2; TRBD1 matches 8 bases. This CDR3 contains 16 residues. Unmatched junction bases numbered 4, after V lost 1 base and J lost 3 bases. Germline CDR1 is LGHNA and CDR2 is YNFKEQ. The CDR3: CASSQAGQGYTGELFF. The DNA of the CDR3 is TGTGCCAGCAGCCAAGCCGGACAGGGATACACCGGGGAGCTGTTTTTT.

The chain joins TRBV15 to TRBJ2-4, with TRBD1 as a possible D gene (6 bases). Trimming shortened V by 0 bases and J by 3 bases, and 24 bases separated the two germline ends. The germline V gene encodes CDR1 LNHNV and CDR2 YYDKDF (reference sequence). The CDR3 is made up of 20 amino acids. CDR3 sequence: CATSRDRSGTFPSDKNIQYF. The CDR3 nucleotides read TGTGCCACCAGCAGAGATAGATCGGGGACATTCCCATCAGACAAAAACATTCAGTACTTC.

The genes are TRBV6-1 and TRBJ2-1; D may be TRBD1 or TRBD2 (5 bases each). This CDR3 comprises 13 residues. CDR1 is MNHNS, CDR2 SASEGT, per germline. V dropped 3 bases and J dropped 4 bases, with 7 bases sitting between them. The CDR3: CASSEWGYNEQFF. CDR3 DNA sequence: TGTGCCAGCAGTGAGTGGGGGTACAATGAGCAGTTCTTC.

This chain joins TRBV6-1 and TRBJ2-1; no reliable D call. Germline CDR1 is MNHNS and CDR2 is SASEGT. V lost 2 bases to trimming and J lost 10 bases, with 9 bases between them. The CDR3 extends over 12 amino acids. CDR3 coding DNA: TGTGCCAGCAGTGAAAGGAAATTCGAGCAGTTCTTC. The encoded protein is CASSERKFEQFF.

This sequence joins TRBV6-1 and TRBJ2-7; 8 nucleotides agree with TRBD1. V was pared by 7 bases and J by 2 bases, with 7 bases of the junction left unmatched. Germline V gene sequence: CDR1 MNHNS, CDR2 SASEGT. The CDR3 spans 14 residues. Here the CDR3 DNA reads TGTGCCAGCACTAATACAGGGGGAACCTACGAGCAGTACTTC. As protein: CASTNTGGTYEQYF.

V is TRBV27 and J is TRBJ2-5; 8 bases are shared with TRBD1. The trim removed 5 bases at V and 5 bases at J, leaving 7 bases unmatched. CDR1 MNHEY and CDR2 SMNVEV come from the germline V gene (reference sequence). This CDR3 is 14 amino acids long. This chain's CDR3 is CASSRQGAVETQYF. The CDR3 DNA reads as TGTGCCAGCAGTCGGCAGGGGGCCGTCGAGACCCAGTACTTC.